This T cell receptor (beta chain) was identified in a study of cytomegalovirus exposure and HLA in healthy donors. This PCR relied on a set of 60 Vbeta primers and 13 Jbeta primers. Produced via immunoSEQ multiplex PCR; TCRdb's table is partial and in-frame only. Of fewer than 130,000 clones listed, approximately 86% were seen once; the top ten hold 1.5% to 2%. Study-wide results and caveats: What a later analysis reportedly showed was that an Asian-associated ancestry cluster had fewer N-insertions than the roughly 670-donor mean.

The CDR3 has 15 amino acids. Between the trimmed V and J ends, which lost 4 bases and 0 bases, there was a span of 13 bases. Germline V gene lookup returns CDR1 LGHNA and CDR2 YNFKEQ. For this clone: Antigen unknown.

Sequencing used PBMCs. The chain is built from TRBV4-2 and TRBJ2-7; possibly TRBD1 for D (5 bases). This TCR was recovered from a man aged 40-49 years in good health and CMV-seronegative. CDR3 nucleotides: TGTGCCAGCAGCCCTCAGCAGGGAAGCTCCTACGAGCAGTACTTC. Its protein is CASSPQQGSSYEQYF.